This T cell receptor (beta chain) comes out of a study of shared T cell receptors in the human thymus listed by TCRdb under 2021. About the full investigation: The study investigated the way shared, self-reactive T-cell receptor alpha chains are produced in the human thymus.

The V end gives up 5 bases and the J end 6 bases, leaving 8 bases in the junction not matched to a gene. The CDR3 runs 14 amino acids, cysteine and phenylalanine included. Only the CDR3 region is kept as DNA, spanning 42 bases read in frame from base 1. Via the germline V gene, CDR1 is SGHTA and CDR2 FQGNSA. As for this clone: What antigen it recognizes has not been identified. The input lacks base qualities; no much larger clone sits a single base away.

The method was the immunoSEQ multiplex PCR assay. The immuneACCESS repertoire file appears here via TCRdb, limited to in-frame rearrangements. These files lack a portion of the clones; in checked studies, under half of the deficit traces to unresolved V genes, and the cause of the others is not known. The sample data list approximately 490,000 clones, and 75% to 85% of these were observed just once. Of the sample, roughly 0.013% falls within the top ten clones. These data also featured in a second study, about human thymus T cells. The second study's paper adds: Donors were immunologically healthy infants undergoing open corrective cardiac surgery for congenital heart defects in Finland. Thymus tissue was collected as surgical resects that were removed during corrective cardiac surgery. V and J gene segment usage appeared biased in both thymic and peripheral blood repertoires. The related research found that thymic TCR repertoires overlapped highly between unrelated individuals. The study described the TCR alpha and beta repertoires in under ten infant thymus samples and a few matching peripheral blood samples. The cohort included several male and a couple of female infants, with donor ages spanning 7 to 244 days. After being mechanically released from the tissue, thymocytes were kept at -70 degrees C in pellets of roughly 9.5-31 million cells. A QIAsymphony instrument was used to extract genomic DNA from frozen cell pellets. Using the immunoSEQ multiplex PCR assay, the TCRB and TCRAD loci were amplified from a standardized quantity of quality-controlled genomic DNA. The amplicons covered the V(D)J region and were long enough to include the CDR3 and to identify the V and J genes. The amplicons were sequenced on an Illumina platform via the commercial immunoSEQ service. Primer bias and sequencing errors were corrected using previously described methods, and TCRAD and TCRB definitions followed the IMGT database. Analysis of the repertoires was done with immunoSEQ Analyzer 3.0 and VDJTools and included basic statistics, V/J segment usage, diversity estimates, rarefaction and pairwise overlap. Chao1, ChaoE, Efron-Thisted, Shannon and inverse Simpson indices were used to estimate diversity, which was also estimated on datasets down-sampled to the smallest sample. Repertoire overlap was determined by strict matching of CDR3 nucleotide sequence, V gene and J gene, and Jaccard-based multidimensional scaling clustering was applied. On average, approximately 790,000 unique TCRB clonotypes were obtained from thymus samples, compared with about 84,000 from blood samples.

This TCR derives from a boy under three years old with a congenital heart defect. Donor details come from another sample of the same person, matched by shared clones. Sequencing used thymocytes. The V and J segments used are TRBV7-2 and TRBJ2-7; a stretch of 9 junction bases matches TRBD1. The nucleotides read TGTGCCAGCAGCATCGGGACAGGGTTCAGCGAGCAGTACTTC. The translation is CASSIGTGFSEQYF.